The 20 T cell receptor beta chains reported below all come from one sample, sequenced in a study of blood T cell repertoires in COVID-19. The protocol was immunoSEQ multiplex PCR, while the TCRdb copy is restricted to in-frame clones and leaves out a portion. Among 80,000 to 100,000 clones listed, roughly 80% were seen once. The sequenced sample was peripheral blood. Receptors originate from a woman of 80 years or more with active or convalescent COVID-19.

The chain joins TRBV2 to TRBJ1-5; D is possibly TRBD1 (6 bases). The CDR3 spans 14 residues. The ends were cut back, 7 bases at V and 2 bases at J, with 12 bases in the middle. Germline V gene sequence: CDR1 SNHLY, CDR2 FYNNEI. CDR3 DNA sequence: TGTGCCAGCAAGGGGGATGGGGGCAATCAGCCCCAGCATTTT. It yields the protein CASKGDGGNQPQHF.

This clone was seen just once. This sequence joins TRBV18 and TRBJ1-1; D gene ambiguous. The germline V gene has CDR1 KGHSH and CDR2 LQKENI. The CDR3 spans 13 residues. Between the trimmed V and J ends, which lost 2 bases and 1 base, there was a span of 5 bases. The CDR3 spells CASSPAGNTEAFF. The CDR3 coding sequence is TGTGCCAGCTCACCAGCGGGGAACACTGAAGCTTTCTTT.

This clone appeared a few times. J is TRBJ1-2 and V is TRBV18; D unclear. Looked up from germline, CDR1 is KGHSH and CDR2 is LQKENI. The CDR3 runs to 15 residues. The V and J ends lost 6 bases and 3 bases respectively, with 17 bases between them. CDR3 coding DNA: TGTGCCAGCTCCCCATGGAGGGTTCTCGACTATGGCTACACCTTC. It encodes CASSPWRVLDYGYTF. The full variable domain, with the rest looked up from reference TRBV18 and TRBJ1-2, is NAGVMQNPRHLVRRRGQEARLRCSPMKGHSHVYWYRQLPEEGLKFMVYLQKENIIDESGMPKERFSAEFPKEGPSILRIQQVVRGDSAAYFCASSPWRVLDYGYTFGSGTRLTVV.

The J gene is TRBJ1-1, the V gene TRBV7-9; 9 bases map to TRBD1. Trimming at V came to 3 bases and at J to 4 bases, leaving 6 bases not matched to a gene. CDR3 length: 15 residues. CDR1 is SEHNR and CDR2 is FQNEAQ in the germline V gene (reference sequence). The CDR3 region is CASSLAGQGFTEAFF. The CDR3 DNA reads as TGTGCCAGCAGCTTGGCGGGACAGGGATTCACTGAAGCTTTCTTT.

This clone was found once. The rearrangement uses TRBV6-6 and TRBJ2-7; the D is unclear. The CDR3 covers 14 residues. Germline-derived CDR1 and CDR2 are MNHNY and SVGAGI (reference sequence). V lost 0 bases to trimming and J lost 2 bases, with 8 bases between them. This CDR3 is CASSYSAETYEQYF. The CDR3 coding sequence is TGTGCCAGCAGTTACTCAGCCGAGACCTACGAGCAGTACTTC.

The V call is TRBV4-3, the J call TRBJ2-2; TRBD1 is a possible D gene (5 bases). The CDR3 runs to 18 residues. The germline V gene has CDR1 LGHNA and CDR2 YSLEER. The ends were cut back, 1 base at V and 0 bases at J, with 15 bases in the middle. The chain's CDR3 is CASSQGFNRPANTGELFF. The CDR3 DNA sequence: TGCGCCAGCAGCCAAGGTTTCAACAGGCCGGCGAACACCGGGGAGCTGTTTTTT.

Concerning this clone itself: At one boundary the junction diverges from the germline segment, which might be a read error. This sequence joins TRBV7-2 and TRBJ1-1; TRBD1 matches at 7 bases. The CDR3 has 14 amino acids. CDR1 and CDR2 (germline): SGHTA, FQGNSA. This CDR3 is CASSSGQPNAEAFF. DNA of the CDR3: TGTGCCAGCAGCTCGGGACAGCCGAACGCTGAAGCTTTCTTT.

The chain carries TRBV29-1 and TRBJ2-1, with D tentatively TRBD1 (7 bases). Germline assignment: CDR1 SQVTM and CDR2 ANQGSEA. This CDR3 region has 13 residues. Trimming removed 7 bases from V and 1 base from J, with 11 bases in between. The CDR3 is CSAEGQSYNEQFF. The CDR3 DNA reads TGCAGCGCGGAGGGACAGTCCTACAATGAGCAGTTCTTC.

The chain has TRBV28 and TRBJ1-2, with 7 bases identical to TRBD1. Germline V gene lookup returns CDR1 MDHEN and CDR2 SYDVKM. The ends lost 8 bases at V and 4 bases at J; junction bases unmatched: 7. The CDR3 is 13 amino acids. This CDR3 is CASLKDRVYGYTF. In DNA, the CDR3 is TGTGCCAGCCTCAAAGACAGGGTCTATGGCTACACCTTC.

The chain joins TRBV4-1 to TRBJ2-3, with 10 positions matching TRBD2. With V trimmed by 6 bases and J by 6 bases, 12 bases remained unmatched. The germline CDR1 and CDR2 sequences are MGHRA and YSYEKL. The CDR3 is 16 residues long. The CDR3 is CASRPAVSGGADTQYF. CDR3 nucleotide sequence: TGCGCCAGCAGACCCGCTGTGAGCGGGGGGGCGGATACGCAGTATTTT.

The rearrangement joins TRBV29-1 to TRBJ2-7; D might be TRBD2 (6 bases). The germline V and J ends were trimmed by 4 bases and 3 bases, with 13 bases remaining between them. In germline, CDR1 is SQVTM, CDR2 ANQGSEA. CDR3 size: 13 residues. The CDR3 DNA follows: TGCAGCGTTGTGGGGCAGGGAGGCTACGAGCAGTACTTC. This translates into CSVVGQGGYEQYF.

V gene TRBV3-1 (or the pseudogene TRBV3-2) combines with J gene TRBJ1-6; tentative D call: TRBD1 (5 bases). CDR3 length equals 14 residues. V dropped 1 base and J dropped 6 bases, with 7 bases sitting between them. Germline values: CDR1 LGHDT, CDR2 YNNKEL (reference sequence). Written as DNA, the CDR3 is TGTGCCAGCAGCCAAGCAGGGTCTAATTCACCCCTCCACTTT. This gives the protein CASSQAGSNSPLHF.

This clone has only one observation. The chain is built from TRBV3-1 (or the pseudogene TRBV3-2) and TRBJ2-7; the D gene is possibly TRBD2 (6 bases). This CDR3 is built from 14 residues. Germline V gene data show CDR1 as LGHDT and CDR2 as YNNKEL (reference sequence). Trimming pared 4 bases from V and 3 bases from J, leaving 13 bases between. For the CDR3, the DNA is TGTGCCAGCAGCCTGGGGCGGGGATACTACGAGCAGTACTTC. It is translated as CASSLGRGYYEQYF.

A few counts support this clone. V is TRBV19 and J is TRBJ2-2, with D tentatively TRBD1 (6 bases). The CDR3 is 17 residues long. Germline V gene sequence: CDR1 LNHDA, CDR2 SQIVND (reference sequence). V was clipped by 4 bases and J by 1 base, with 16 bases between them. The CDR3 protein is CASSRGPLSLNTGELFF. DNA of the CDR3: TGTGCCAGTAGTAGGGGGCCCCTCTCCCTGAACACCGGGGAGCTGTTTTTT.

V usage is TRBV11-2 and J usage is TRBJ2-2; weak D call: TRBD1 (5 bases). Trimming took off 4 bases at V and 4 bases at J, with 13 bases between the two ends. This CDR3 comprises 15 residues. From germline, CDR1 is SGHAT and CDR2 FQNNGV. CDR3 sequence: CASSSWGDGTGELFF. The CDR3 nucleotides read TGTGCCAGCAGCTCGTGGGGCGATGGCACCGGGGAGCTGTTTTTT.

V and J are TRBV14 and TRBJ1-1; no clear D gene. The germline CDR1 and CDR2 sequences are SGHDN and FVKESK. V was clipped by 5 bases and J by 1 base, with 8 bases between them. The CDR3 has 13 residues. CDR3: CASSSQWNTEAFF. CDR3 in DNA: TGTGCCAGCAGCTCCCAGTGGAACACTGAAGCTTTCTTT.

CDR3 region: CASSYSLNTEAFF. CDR3 coding DNA: TGTGCCAGCAGTTACTCGCTAAACACTGAAGCTTTCTTT. The gene calls are TRBV6-2 or TRBV6-3 and TRBJ1-1, with D unclear. Trimming removed 0 bases from V and 2 bases from J, with 4 bases in between. Germline V gene sequence: CDR1 MNHEY, CDR2 SVGEGT. This CDR3 has 13 residues.

V gene TRBV19 combines with J gene TRBJ2-4; maybe TRBD1 (5 bases). The CDR3 length is 14 residues. Germline CDR1 LNHDA, CDR2 SQIVND (reference sequence). Trimming took 4 bases from V and 0 from J, leaving 7 bases between them. The CDR3 protein is CASSSRVAKNIQYF. Written as DNA, the CDR3 is TGTGCCAGTAGTAGCAGGGTAGCCAAAAACATTCAGTACTTC.

Points on this clone: One end of the junction fails to match germline, which may point to a read error. The chain combines TRBV7-7 with TRBJ2-5; 10 bases agree with TRBD2. CDR3 length equals 15 residues. The germline CDR1 and CDR2 sequences are SSHAT and FNYEAQ (reference sequence). The CDR3, as DNA: TGTGCTAGCAGTAGCGGGAGGAGGTACCAAGAGACCCAGTACTTC. It specifies CASSSGRRYQETQYF.

The chain couples TRBV12-5 to TRBJ1-4; 9 positions agree with TRBD1. This CDR3 is 18 amino acids long. The germline gives CDR1 LGHNT, CDR2 FRNRAP. V lost 1 base to trimming and J lost 0 bases; unmatched junction nucleotides: 6. In nucleotides, the CDR3 is TGTGCTAGTGGTTTGGGAAGGACAGGGGCTGCAACTAATGAAAAACTGTTTTTT. Its translation: CASGLGRTGAATNEKLFF.